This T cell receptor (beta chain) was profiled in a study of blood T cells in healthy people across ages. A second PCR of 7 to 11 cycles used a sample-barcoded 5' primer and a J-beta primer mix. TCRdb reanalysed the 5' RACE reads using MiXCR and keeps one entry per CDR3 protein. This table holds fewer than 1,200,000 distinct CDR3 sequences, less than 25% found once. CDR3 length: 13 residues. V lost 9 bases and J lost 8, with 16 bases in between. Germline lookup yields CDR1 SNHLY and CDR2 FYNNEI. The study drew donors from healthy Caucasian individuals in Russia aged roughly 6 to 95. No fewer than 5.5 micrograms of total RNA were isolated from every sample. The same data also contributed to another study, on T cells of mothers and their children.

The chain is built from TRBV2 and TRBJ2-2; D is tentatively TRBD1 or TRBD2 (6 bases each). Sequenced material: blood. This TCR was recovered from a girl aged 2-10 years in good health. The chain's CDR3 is CARGGTNSGELFF. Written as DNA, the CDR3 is TGTGCCAGGGGGGGCACTAATTCGGGGGAGCTGTTTTTT.